This TCR beta chain was identified during a study of identical twins. Overall study findings and caveats: Memory repertoires lacked the insertion deficit that abundant cord blood beta clonotypes showed.

In regard to this clonotype: What it binds is not known.

TCRdb passed the 5' RACE reads through MiXCR, listing each CDR3 protein once. This repertoire shows approximately 500,000 distinct CDR3 sequences, 20% to 25% found once; its top ten account for about 3%. CDR1 is SGHRS and CDR2 is YFSETQ in the germline V gene. Trimming took 7 bases from V and 1 from J, leaving 21 bases between them. CDR3 length equals 18 residues. These data were likewise used in another study, on T cells expressing NK-cell markers. This second report adds: Repertoires of TCR beta were obtained from T cells sorted as CD3+CD56+NKG2C+, CD3+CD56+NKG2C- and CD3+CD56-NKG2C+.

This receptor was identified in a woman aged 18-30 years in good health. The genes are TRBV5-1 and TRBJ2-6, with D tentatively TRBD2 (6 bases). Sequenced: CD4+ T cells sorted from blood. The CDR3 bases are TGCGCCAGCTCAAGGAGGGGTGATCCGGGGTCTGGGGCCAACGTCCTGACTTTC. Its translation is CASSRRGDPGSGANVLTF.